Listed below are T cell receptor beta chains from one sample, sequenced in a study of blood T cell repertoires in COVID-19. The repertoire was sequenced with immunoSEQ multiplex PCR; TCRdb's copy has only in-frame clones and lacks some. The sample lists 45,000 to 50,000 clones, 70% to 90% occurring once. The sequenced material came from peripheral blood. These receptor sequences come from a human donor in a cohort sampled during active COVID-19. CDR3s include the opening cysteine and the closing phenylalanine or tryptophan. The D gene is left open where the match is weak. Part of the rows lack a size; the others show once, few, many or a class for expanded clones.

CDR3 DNA: TGCGCCAGTAGGTTAGCGGGGGGGAGCACAGATACGCAGTATTTT
CDR3 protein: CASRLAGGSTDTQYF
clone size: few
V gene: TRBV10-2
J gene: TRBJ2-3
D gene: TRBD2

CDR3 DNA: TGTGCCACTGCCCTCAGGGGAAATTGGGGCTACACCTTC
CDR3 protein: CATALRGNWGYTF
clone size: -
V gene: TRBV24-1
J gene: TRBJ1-2
D gene: -

CDR3 DNA: TGTGCCAGTAGTCGTCGGACGGAGGACACTGAAGCTTTCTTT
CDR3 protein: CASSRRTEDTEAFF
clone size: -
V gene: TRBV19
J gene: TRBJ1-1
D gene: -

CDR3 DNA: TGCAGTGCTAGATCCTTCTCTGAAGCTTTCTTT
CDR3 protein: CSARSFSEAFF
clone size: -
V gene: TRBV20-1
J gene: TRBJ1-1
D gene: -

CDR3 DNA: TGTGCCAGCAGCGTAGAAGGGGGAGGGGAGACCCAGTACTTC
CDR3 protein: CASSVEGGGETQYF
clone size: -
V gene: TRBV9
J gene: TRBJ2-5
D gene: -

CDR3 DNA: TGCGCCAGCAGCCAAGAACAGGGGTCCTACGAGCAGTACTTC
CDR3 protein: CASSQEQGSYEQYF
clone size: -
V gene: TRBV4-1
J gene: TRBJ2-7
D gene: TRBD1

CDR3 DNA: TGTGCCAGCAGCTTACCGACAGGGACTAATGAAAAACTGTTTTTT
CDR3 protein: CASSLPTGTNEKLFF
clone size: -
V gene: TRBV7-9
J gene: TRBJ1-4
D gene: TRBD1

CDR3 DNA: TGTGCCAGCAGTGAGGACGAAGGGGGCAATCAGCCCCAGCATTTT
CDR3 protein: CASSEDEGGNQPQHF
clone size: -
V gene: TRBV2
J gene: TRBJ1-5
D gene: -

CDR3 DNA: TGTGCCAGCAGCCCCCAAGGGGGCCACTATGGCTACACCTTC
CDR3 protein: CASSPQGGHYGYTF
clone size: -
V gene: TRBV2
J gene: TRBJ1-2
D gene: TRBD1

CDR3 DNA: TGCGCCAGCAGCCAAGGAGACTATGGCTACACCTTC
CDR3 protein: CASSQGDYGYTF
clone size: -
V gene: TRBV4-1
J gene: TRBJ1-2
D gene: -

CDR3 DNA: TGTGCCAGCTCACCGAGGGGGCCGACCTATGGCTCCTACAATGAGCAGTTCTTC
CDR3 protein: CASSPRGPTYGSYNEQFF
clone size: -
V gene: TRBV18
J gene: TRBJ2-1
D gene: TRBD1

CDR3 DNA: TGTGCCAACAAACGGATGGGGGGCACTGAAGCTTTCTTT
CDR3 protein: CANKRMGGTEAFF
clone size: -
V gene: TRBV11-2
J gene: TRBJ1-1
D gene: -

CDR3 DNA: TGTGCCAGCAGCTTTTCGTCAGGGAAAGTCGAGCAGTACTTC
CDR3 protein: CASSFSSGKVEQYF
clone size: -
V gene: TRBV7-8
J gene: TRBJ2-7
D gene: -

CDR3 DNA: TGCAGCGCTGGAGGCCCAGGGAGGTACAATGAGCAGTTCTTC
CDR3 protein: CSAGGPGRYNEQFF
clone size: few
V gene: TRBV29-1
J gene: TRBJ2-1
D gene: -

CDR3 DNA: TGTGCCAGCACCTTGACAGGAGACTACGAGCAGTACTTC
CDR3 protein: CASTLTGDYEQYF
clone size: -
V gene: TRBV5-4
J gene: TRBJ2-7
D gene: -

CDR3 DNA: TGTGCCAGCAGCTTTAGGAGGGAACAAGAGACCCAGTACTTC
CDR3 protein: CASSFRREQETQYF
clone size: -
V gene: TRBV7-9
J gene: TRBJ2-5
D gene: -

CDR3 DNA: TGTGCCAGCAGCTTAGGCCGAGACCGAGGGCAGTTCTTC
CDR3 protein: CASSLGRDRGQFF
clone size: once
V gene: TRBV11-3
J gene: TRBJ2-1
D gene: -